This T cell receptor beta chain was recovered during a study of T cells in localized non-small cell lung cancer. In its sample, this clone is medium-sized. Libraries were prepared by immunoSEQ multiplex PCR; TCRdb keeps only in-frame clonotypes and omits some of them. The data contain about 4,000 clones, about a quarter of them seen just once; the ten biggest clones take up less than 15%. The J segment lost 4 bases and the V segment lost 5 bases, leaving 6 bases of the junction unmatched. CDR1 and CDR2 from the germline V gene are MNHGY and SAAAGT. This CDR3 is 14 amino acids long. This clonotype was obtained from a man aged 35 to 69 with stage II lung adenocarcinoma. The sequenced sample was lung tumor tissue, obtained before any cancer treatment. J is TRBJ1-2 and V is TRBV6-8; 8 bases fit TRBD1. The DNA of the CDR3 is TGTGCCAGCAGTGGACAGGGCGTCGCCTATGGCTACACCTTC. It specifies CASSGQGVAYGYTF.